The clone carrying this T cell receptor (beta chain) was counted ten times or more. What it recognizes is unknown. Enrollment excluded any patients with other autoimmune diseases, uncontrolled infections, pregnancy or lactation. This sample is drawn from a study of Graves' ophthalmopathy and Graves' hyperthyroidism. Study-wide background: Stable hyperthyroidism referred to disease that showed no ophthalmopathy within 18 months of follow-up. Notes on the study in general: Discrimination between ophthalmopathy and stable hyperthyroidism by a 13-signature model showed roughly 88% sensitivity and roughly 80% specificity. Blood samples also showed most expanded thyroid clonotypes exceeding 0.001 frequency.

The sequenced template was RNA, covering the TCR beta CDR3 region. The first round was an RT-PCR with HTBI primers, and the second round was a multiplex PCR. Via MiXCR, TCRdb re-called the multiplex PCR reads, giving one row per CDR3 protein. The sample holds 450,000 to 600,000 distinct CDR3 sequences, roughly 39% seen once. This receptor was identified in an adult man with Graves' hyperthyroidism. The sequenced material came from peripheral blood or thyroid tissue (not recorded which).

In DNA form, the CDR3 reads TGCGCCAGCAGCTTGGACCCTATGGAGTGGGAGACCCAGTACTTC. Its translation: CASSLDPMEWETQYF. The genes are TRBV5-1 and TRBJ2-5; the D is unclear. The CDR3 covers 15 residues. V dropped 0 bases and J dropped 5 bases, with 14 bases sitting between them. Germline V gives CDR1 SGHRS, CDR2 YFSETQ.